The clone carrying this TCR beta chain was detected only once. CDR3 length equals 12 residues. Trimming removed 5 bases from V and 4 bases from J, with 8 bases in between. Germline V lookup: CDR1 SGHRS, CDR2 YFSETQ. The sample belongs to a study of cytomegalovirus exposure and HLA in healthy donors. The PCR used 60 Vbeta and 13 Jbeta primers. Here immunoSEQ multiplex PCR was the method, and the copy in TCRdb shows in-frame clones only, minus some. The profile shows 80,000 to 100,000 clones, 80% of them singletons. The sequenced sample was PBMCs. V is TRBV5-1 and J is TRBJ2-3; no reliable D call. The TCR was taken from a man aged 25-45 years in good health and CMV-seronegative. The CDR3 protein is CASSDKADTQYF. CDR3 in DNA: TGCGCCAGCAGTGACAAAGCAGATACGCAGTATTTT.